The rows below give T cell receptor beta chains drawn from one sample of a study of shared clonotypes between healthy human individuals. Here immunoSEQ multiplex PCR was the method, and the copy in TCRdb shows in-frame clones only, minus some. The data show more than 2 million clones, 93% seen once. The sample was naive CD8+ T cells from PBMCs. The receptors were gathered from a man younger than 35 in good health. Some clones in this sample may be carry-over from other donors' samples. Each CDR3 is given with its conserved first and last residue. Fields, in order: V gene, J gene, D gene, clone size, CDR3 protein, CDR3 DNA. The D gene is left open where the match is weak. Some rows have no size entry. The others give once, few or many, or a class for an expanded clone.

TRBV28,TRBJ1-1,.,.,CATSRGTEAFF,TGTGCCACCTCCCGTGGGACTGAAGCTTTCTTT
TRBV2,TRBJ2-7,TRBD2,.,CATQAGEVYEQYF,TGTGCCACCCAAGCGGGAGAGGTCTACGAGCAGTACTTC
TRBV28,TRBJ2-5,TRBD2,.,CASSFGGLSSETQYF,TGTGCCAGCAGTTTTGGGGGACTATCAAGCGAGACCCAGTACTTC
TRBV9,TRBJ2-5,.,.,CASSPQDRMETQYF,TGTGCCAGCAGCCCCCAGGACAGAATGGAGACCCAGTACTTC
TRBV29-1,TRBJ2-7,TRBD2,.,CSVEATAGGYEQYF,TGCAGCGTTGAAGCCACCGCCGGGGGGTACGAGCAGTACTTC
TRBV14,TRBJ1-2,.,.,CASSQDRGNYGYTF,TGTGCCAGCAGCCAAGACCGGGGAAACTATGGCTACACCTTC
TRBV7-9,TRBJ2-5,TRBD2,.,CASSETSGSTETQYF,TGTGCCAGCAGCGAAACTAGCGGGAGTACAGAGACCCAGTACTTC
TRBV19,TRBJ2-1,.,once,CASSIKLSYNEQFF,TGTGCCAGTAGTATAAAGCTGTCGTACAATGAGCAGTTCTTC
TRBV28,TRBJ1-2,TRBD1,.,CASSLPHRGEYGYTF,TGTGCCAGCAGTCTTCCGCACAGGGGGGAATATGGCTACACCTTC
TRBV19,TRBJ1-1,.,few,CASSISPGQMNTEAFF,TGTGCCAGTAGCATTTCTCCCGGACAAATGAACACTGAAGCTTTCTTT
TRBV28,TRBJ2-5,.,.,CASSPKETQYF,TGTGCCAGCAGCCCTAAGGAGACCCAGTACTTC
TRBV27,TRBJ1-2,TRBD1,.,CASSLSPGGLGYTF,TGTGCCAGCAGTTTATCCCCAGGGGGATTAGGCTACACCTTC
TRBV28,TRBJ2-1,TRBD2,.,CASLPEADRLAGGLNEQFF,TGTGCCAGCCTCCCTGAAGCCGATAGACTAGCGGGAGGTCTCAATGAGCAGTTCTTC
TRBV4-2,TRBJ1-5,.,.,CASSQEEKNQPQHF,TGTGCCAGCAGCCAAGAGGAGAAGAATCAGCCCCAGCATTTT
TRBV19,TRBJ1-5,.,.,CASSMFTNQPQHF,TGTGCCAGTAGTATGTTTACTAATCAGCCCCAGCATTTT
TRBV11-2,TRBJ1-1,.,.,CASSAGGVEAFF,TGTGCCAGCAGCGCCGGGGGGGTTGAAGCTTTCTTT
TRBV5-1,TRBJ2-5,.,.,CASSGPGAGETQYF,TGCGCCAGCAGCGGCCCGGGCGCGGGAGAGACCCAGTACTTC
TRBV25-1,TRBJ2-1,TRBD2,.,CASSEFPRLAGRNNEQFF,TGTGCCAGCAGTGAATTCCCTCGGCTAGCGGGACGTAACAATGAGCAGTTCTTC
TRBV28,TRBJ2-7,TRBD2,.,CASKVRGGYEQYF,TGTGCCAGCAAGGTTCGGGGGGGCTACGAGCAGTACTTC
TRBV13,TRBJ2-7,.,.,CASSSQGTPYEQYF,TGTGCCAGCAGCTCACAGGGGACTCCCTACGAGCAGTACTTC
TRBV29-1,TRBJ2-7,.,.,CSVEVSTYEQYF,TGCAGCGTTGAGGTTTCAACGTACGAGCAGTACTTC
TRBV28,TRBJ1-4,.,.,CASSLRTGPMGEKLFF,TGTGCCAGCAGTTTAAGGACGGGGCCCATGGGGGAAAAACTGTTTTTT
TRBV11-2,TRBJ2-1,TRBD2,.,CASSLEPSGPSYNEQFF,TGTGCCAGCAGCTTAGAGCCTAGCGGCCCCTCCTACAATGAGCAGTTCTTC
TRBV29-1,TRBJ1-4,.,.,CSVGANEKLFF,TGCAGCGTTGGGGCTAATGAAAAACTGTTTTTT
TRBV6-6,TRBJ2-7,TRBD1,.,CASSFLWAGGDEQYF,TGTGCCAGCAGCTTCCTCTGGGCAGGGGGCGACGAGCAGTACTTC
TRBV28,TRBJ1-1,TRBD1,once,CASSPEDRAHTEAFF,TGTGCCAGCAGCCCGGAGGACAGGGCGCACACTGAAGCTTTCTTT
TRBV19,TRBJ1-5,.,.,CASSIIPRGGGNQPQHF,TGTGCCAGTAGTATAATACCCAGGGGTGGGGGCAATCAGCCCCAGCATTTT
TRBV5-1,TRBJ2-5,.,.,CASRWGIETQYF,TGCGCCAGCAGATGGGGCATAGAGACCCAGTACTTC
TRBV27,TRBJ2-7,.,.,CASSMSPWASSYEQYF,TGTGCCAGCAGTATGAGTCCCTGGGCGAGCTCCTACGAGCAGTACTTC
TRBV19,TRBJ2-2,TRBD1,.,CASSISFGTGSAGELFF,TGTGCCAGTAGTATAAGCTTCGGGACAGGGAGTGCCGGGGAGCTGTTTTTT
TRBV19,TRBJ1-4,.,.,CASSPRAGSEKLFF,TGTGCCAGTAGTCCCCGGGCAGGGAGTGAAAAACTGTTTTTT
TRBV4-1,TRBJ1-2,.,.,CASSHPNPGIGFYGYTF,TGCGCCAGCAGCCACCCCAACCCGGGGATTGGGTTCTATGGCTACACCTTC
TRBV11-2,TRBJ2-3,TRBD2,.,CASSFRGIAGGRVDTQYF,TGTGCCAGCAGCTTCCGGGGGATAGCGGGAGGGCGGGTAGATACGCAGTATTTT